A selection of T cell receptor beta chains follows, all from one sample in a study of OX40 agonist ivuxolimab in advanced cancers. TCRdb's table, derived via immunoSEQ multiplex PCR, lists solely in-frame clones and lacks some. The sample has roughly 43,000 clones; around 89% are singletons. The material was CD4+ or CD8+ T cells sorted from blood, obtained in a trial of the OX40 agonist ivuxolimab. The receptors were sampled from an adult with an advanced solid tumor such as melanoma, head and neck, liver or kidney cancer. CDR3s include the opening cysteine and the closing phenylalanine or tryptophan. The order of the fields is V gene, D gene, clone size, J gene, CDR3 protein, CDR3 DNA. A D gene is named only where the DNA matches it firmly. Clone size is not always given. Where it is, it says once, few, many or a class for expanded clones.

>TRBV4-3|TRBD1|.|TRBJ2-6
CASSQDPDRGLPSGANVLTF
TGCGCCAGCAGCCAAGATCCTGACAGGGGGCTCCCCTCTGGGGCCAACGTCCTGACTTTC
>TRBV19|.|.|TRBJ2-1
CASSIGDEQFF
TGTGCCAGTAGTATAGGGGATGAGCAGTTCTTC
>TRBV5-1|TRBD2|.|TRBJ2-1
CASSLVSSGRANEQFF
TGCGCCAGCAGCTTGGTATCTAGCGGGAGGGCTAATGAGCAGTTCTTC
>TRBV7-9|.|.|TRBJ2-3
CASSGRVFTLSTDTQYF
TGTGCCAGCAGCGGCAGGGTTTTTACATTGAGCACAGATACGCAGTATTTT
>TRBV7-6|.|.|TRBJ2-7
CASSLNTGPSYEQYF
TGTGCCAGCAGCTTGAATACGGGGCCCTCCTACGAGCAGTACTTC
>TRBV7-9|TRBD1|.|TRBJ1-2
CASTITGGAHYGYTF
TGTGCCAGTACTATTACAGGGGGTGCACACTATGGCTACACCTTC
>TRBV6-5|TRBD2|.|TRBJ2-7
CASSFTAGGSYEQYF
TGTGCCAGCAGTTTCACAGCGGGGGGTTCCTACGAGCAGTACTTC
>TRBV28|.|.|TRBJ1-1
CASSPGRLNTEAFF
TGTGCCAGCAGCCCTGGACGACTGAACACTGAAGCTTTCTTT
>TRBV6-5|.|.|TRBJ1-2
CASSPVSNYGYTF
TGTGCCAGCAGCCCAGTCAGTAACTATGGCTACACCTTC
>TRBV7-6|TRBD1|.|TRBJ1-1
CASSPGTGGMNTEAFF
TGTGCCAGCAGCCCCGGGACAGGGGGCATGAACACTGAAGCTTTCTTT
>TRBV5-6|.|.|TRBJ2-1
CASSLRPGLENYNEQFF
TGTGCCAGCAGCTTAAGGCCTGGCCTAGAGAACTACAATGAGCAGTTCTTC
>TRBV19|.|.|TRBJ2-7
CASRPWQGSYEQYF
TGTGCCAGTAGGCCATGGCAGGGCTCCTACGAGCAGTACTTC
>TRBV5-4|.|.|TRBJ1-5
CASSLAPGANQPQHF
TGTGCCAGCAGCTTGGCCCCGGGGGCAAATCAGCCCCAGCATTTT
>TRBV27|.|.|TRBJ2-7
CASASGTATYEQYF
TGTGCCAGCGCGTCCGGGACGGCTACCTACGAGCAGTACTTC
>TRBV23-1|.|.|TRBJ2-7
CASSPTGPEYEQYF
TGCGCCAGCAGTCCGACCGGACCGGAGTACGAGCAGTACTTC
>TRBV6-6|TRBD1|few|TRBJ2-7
CASTNQGAHPYEQYF
TGTGCCAGCACCAATCAGGGGGCGCATCCCTACGAGCAGTACTTC
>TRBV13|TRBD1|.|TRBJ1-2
CASSVDRGNYGYTF
TGTGCCAGCAGCGTTGACAGGGGCAACTATGGCTACACCTTC
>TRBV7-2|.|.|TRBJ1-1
CASSSPPNTEAFF
TGTGCCAGCAGCTCCCCCCCGAACACTGAAGCTTTCTTT
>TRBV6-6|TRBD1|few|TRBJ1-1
CASSLTGMNTEAFF
TGTGCCAGCAGTTTGACAGGGATGAACACTGAAGCTTTCTTT
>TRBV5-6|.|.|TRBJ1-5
CASSSGSRQPQHF
TGTGCCAGCAGCTCCGGGTCAAGACAGCCCCAGCATTTT
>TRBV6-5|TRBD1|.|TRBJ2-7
CASSYSGTGLHEQYF
TGTGCCAGCAGTTACTCGGGGACAGGGCTCCACGAGCAGTACTTC
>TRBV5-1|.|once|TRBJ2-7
CASSLGQGFTYEQYF
TGCGCCAGCAGCTTGGGGCAGGGCTTTACCTACGAGCAGTACTTC
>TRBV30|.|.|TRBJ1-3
CAWSVPSNTIYF
TGTGCCTGGAGTGTACCTAGTAACACCATATATTTT